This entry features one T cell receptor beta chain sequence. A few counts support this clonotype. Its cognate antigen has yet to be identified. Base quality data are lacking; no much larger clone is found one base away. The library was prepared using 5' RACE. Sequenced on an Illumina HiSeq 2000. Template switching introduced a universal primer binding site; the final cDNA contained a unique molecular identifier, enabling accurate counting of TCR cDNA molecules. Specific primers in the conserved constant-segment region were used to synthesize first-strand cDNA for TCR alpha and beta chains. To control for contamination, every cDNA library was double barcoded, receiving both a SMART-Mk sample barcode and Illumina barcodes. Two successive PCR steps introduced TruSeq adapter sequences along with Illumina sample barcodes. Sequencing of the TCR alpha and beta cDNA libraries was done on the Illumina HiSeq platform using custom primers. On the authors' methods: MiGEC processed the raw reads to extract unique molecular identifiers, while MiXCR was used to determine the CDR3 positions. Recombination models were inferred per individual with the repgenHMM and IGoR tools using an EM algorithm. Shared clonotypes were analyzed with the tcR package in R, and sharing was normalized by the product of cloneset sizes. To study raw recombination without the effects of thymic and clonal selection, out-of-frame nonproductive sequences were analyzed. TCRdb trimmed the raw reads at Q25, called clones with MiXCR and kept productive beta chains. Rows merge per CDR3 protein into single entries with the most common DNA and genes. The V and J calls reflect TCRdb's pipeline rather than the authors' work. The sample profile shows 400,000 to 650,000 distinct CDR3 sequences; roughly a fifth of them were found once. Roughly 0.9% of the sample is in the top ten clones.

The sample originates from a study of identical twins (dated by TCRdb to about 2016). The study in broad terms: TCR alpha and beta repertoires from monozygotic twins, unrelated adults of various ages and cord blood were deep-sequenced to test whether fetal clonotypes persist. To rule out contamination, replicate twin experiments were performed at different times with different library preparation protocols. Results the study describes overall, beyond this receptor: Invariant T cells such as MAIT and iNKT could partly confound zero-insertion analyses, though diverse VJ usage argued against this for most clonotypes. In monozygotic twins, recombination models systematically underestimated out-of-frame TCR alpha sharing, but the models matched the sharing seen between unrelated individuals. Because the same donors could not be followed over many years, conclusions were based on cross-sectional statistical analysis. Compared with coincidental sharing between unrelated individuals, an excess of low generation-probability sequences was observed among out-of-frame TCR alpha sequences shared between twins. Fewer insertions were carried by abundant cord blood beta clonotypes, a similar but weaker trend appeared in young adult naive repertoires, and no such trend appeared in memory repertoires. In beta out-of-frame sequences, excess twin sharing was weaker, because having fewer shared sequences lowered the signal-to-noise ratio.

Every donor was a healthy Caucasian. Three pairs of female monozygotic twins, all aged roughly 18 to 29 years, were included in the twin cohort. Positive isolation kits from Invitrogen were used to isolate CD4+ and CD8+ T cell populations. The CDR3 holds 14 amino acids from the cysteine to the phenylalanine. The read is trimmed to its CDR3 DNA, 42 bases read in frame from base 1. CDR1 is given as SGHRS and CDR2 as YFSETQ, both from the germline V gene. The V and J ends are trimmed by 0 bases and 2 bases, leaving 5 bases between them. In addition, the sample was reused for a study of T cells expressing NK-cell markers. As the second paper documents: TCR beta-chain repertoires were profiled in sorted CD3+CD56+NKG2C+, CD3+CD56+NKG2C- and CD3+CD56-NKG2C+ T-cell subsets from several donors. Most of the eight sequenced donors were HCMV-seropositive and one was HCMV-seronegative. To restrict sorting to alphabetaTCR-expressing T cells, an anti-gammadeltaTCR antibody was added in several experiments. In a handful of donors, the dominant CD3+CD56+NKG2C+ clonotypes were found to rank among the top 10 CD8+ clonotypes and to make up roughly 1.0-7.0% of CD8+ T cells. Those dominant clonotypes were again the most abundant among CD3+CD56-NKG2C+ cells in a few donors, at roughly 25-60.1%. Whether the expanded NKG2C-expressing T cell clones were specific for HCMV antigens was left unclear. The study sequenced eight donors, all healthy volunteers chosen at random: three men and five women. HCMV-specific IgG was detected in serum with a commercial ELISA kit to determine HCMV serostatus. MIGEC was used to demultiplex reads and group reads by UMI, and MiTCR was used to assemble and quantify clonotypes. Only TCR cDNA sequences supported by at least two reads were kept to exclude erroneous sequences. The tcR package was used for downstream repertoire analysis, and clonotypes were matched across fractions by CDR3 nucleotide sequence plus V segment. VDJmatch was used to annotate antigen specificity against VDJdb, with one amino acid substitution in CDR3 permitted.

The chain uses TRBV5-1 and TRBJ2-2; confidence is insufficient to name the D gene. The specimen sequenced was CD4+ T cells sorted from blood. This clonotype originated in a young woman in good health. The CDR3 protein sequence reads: CASSLAYNTGELFF. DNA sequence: TGCGCCAGCAGCTTGGCTTATAACACCGGGGAGCTGTTTTTT.